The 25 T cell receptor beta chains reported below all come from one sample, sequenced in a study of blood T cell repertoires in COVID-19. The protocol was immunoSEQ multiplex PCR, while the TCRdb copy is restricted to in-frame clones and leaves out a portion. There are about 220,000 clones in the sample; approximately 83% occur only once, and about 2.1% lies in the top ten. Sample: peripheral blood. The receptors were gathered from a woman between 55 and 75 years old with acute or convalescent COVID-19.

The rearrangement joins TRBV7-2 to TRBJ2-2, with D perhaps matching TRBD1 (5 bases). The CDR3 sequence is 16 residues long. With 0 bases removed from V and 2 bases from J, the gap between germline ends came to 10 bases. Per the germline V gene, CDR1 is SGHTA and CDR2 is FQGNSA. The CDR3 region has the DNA TGTGCCAGCAGCTTAGCGGCTAGGGGTAACACCGGGGAGCTGTTTTTT. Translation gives CASSLAARGNTGELFF.

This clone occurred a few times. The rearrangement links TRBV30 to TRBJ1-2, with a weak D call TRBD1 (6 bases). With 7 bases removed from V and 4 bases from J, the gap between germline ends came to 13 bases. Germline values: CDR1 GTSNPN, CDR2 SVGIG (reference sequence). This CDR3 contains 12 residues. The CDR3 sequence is CAYLRGSYGYTF. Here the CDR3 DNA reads TGTGCCTACCTCAGGGGATCCTATGGCTACACCTTC.

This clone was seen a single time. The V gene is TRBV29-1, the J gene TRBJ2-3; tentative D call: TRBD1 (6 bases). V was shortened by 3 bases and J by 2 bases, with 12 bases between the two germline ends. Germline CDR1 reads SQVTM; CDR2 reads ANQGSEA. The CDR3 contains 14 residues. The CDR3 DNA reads TGCAGCGTTGATAGGGGACAAAACACAGATACGCAGTATTTT. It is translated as CSVDRGQNTDTQYF.

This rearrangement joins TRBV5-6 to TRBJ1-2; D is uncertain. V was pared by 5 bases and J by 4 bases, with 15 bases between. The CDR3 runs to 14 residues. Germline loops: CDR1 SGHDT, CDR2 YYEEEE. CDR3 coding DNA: TGTGCCAGCAGAAGTTGGTGGGCAGCCTATGGCTACACCTTC. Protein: CASRSWWAAYGYTF. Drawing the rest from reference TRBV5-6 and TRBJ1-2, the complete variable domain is DAGVTQSPTHLIKTRGQQVTLRCSPKSGHDTVSWYQQALGQGPQFIFQYYEEEERQRGNFPDRFSGHQFPNYSSELNVNALLLGDSALYLCASRSWWAAYGYTFGSGTRLTVV.

CDR3 region: CASSLDRRETQYF. The CDR3 nucleotides are TGTGCCAGCAGTCTGGACAGGCGAGAGACCCAGTACTTC. V and J are TRBV12-3 or TRBV12-4 and TRBJ2-5, with 7 nucleotides matching TRBD1. The CDR3 is 13 amino acids. Unmatched junction bases numbered 4, after V lost 5 bases and J lost 4 bases.

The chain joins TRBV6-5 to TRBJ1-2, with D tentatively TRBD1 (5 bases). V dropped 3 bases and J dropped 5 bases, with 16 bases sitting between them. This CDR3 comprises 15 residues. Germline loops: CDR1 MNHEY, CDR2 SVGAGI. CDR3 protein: CASSYGASQGYGYTF. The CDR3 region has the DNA TGTGCCAGCAGTTATGGGGCATCTCAAGGGTATGGCTACACCTTC.

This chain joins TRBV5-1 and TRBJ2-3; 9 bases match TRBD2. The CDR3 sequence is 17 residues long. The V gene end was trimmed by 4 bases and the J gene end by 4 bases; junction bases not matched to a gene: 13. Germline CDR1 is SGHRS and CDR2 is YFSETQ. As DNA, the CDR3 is TGCGCCAGCAGCCCCGCCTCCGGGACTAGCATTTCAGATACGCAGTATTTT. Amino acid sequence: CASSPASGTSISDTQYF.

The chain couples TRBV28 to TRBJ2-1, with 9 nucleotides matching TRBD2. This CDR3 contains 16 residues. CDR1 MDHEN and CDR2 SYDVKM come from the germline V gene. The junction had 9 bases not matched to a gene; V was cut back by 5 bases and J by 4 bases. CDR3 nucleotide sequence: TGTGCCAGCAGTCGAACAGGCGGGGGGGAGTACAATGAGCAGTTCTTC. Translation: CASSRTGGGEYNEQFF. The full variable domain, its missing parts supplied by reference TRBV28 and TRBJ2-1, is DVKVTQSSRYLVKRTGEKVFLECVQDMDHENMFWYRQDPGLGLRLIYFSYDVKMKEKGDIPEGYSVSREKKERFSLILESASTNQTSMYLCASSRTGGGEYNEQFFGPGTRLTVL.

The CDR3 protein is CSASPPSGATGELFF. CDR3 nucleotides: TGCAGTGCTAGTCCCCCTAGCGGAGCCACCGGGGAGCTGTTTTTT. J is TRBJ2-2 and V is TRBV20-1; 7 nucleotides agree with TRBD2. V lost 3 bases to trimming and J lost 4 bases; unmatched junction nucleotides: 8. CDR1 and CDR2 from the germline V gene are DFQATT and SNEGSKA (reference sequence). CDR3 size: 15 residues.

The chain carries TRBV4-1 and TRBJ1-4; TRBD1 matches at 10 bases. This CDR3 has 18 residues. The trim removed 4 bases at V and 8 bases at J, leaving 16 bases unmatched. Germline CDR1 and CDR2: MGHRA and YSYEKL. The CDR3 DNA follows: TGCGCCAGCAGCCGAAGCGCATCTATGGGACAGGGGAGGGAAAAACTGTTTTTT. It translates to CASSRSASMGQGREKLFF.

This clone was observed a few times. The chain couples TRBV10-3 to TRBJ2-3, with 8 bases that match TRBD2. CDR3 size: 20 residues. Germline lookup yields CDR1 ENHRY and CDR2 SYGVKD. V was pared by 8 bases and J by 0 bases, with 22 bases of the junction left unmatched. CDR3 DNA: TGTGCCATCTCTGTCGGCTCGGGGGGGAAGGGGATGATTAGCACAGATACGCAGTATTTT. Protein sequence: CAISVGSGGKGMISTDTQYF.

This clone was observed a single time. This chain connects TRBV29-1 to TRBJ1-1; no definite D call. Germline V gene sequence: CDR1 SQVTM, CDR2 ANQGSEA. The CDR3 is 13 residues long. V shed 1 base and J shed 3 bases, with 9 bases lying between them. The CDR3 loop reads CSVEGQVDTEAFF. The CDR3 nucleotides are TGCAGCGTTGAAGGCCAGGTAGACACTGAAGCTTTCTTT.

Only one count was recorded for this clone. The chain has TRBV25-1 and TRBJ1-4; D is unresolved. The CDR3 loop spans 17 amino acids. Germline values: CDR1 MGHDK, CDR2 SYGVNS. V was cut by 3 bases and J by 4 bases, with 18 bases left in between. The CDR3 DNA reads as TGTGCCAGCAGTGATCCTAGGCAGTCGAGTAGTAATGAAAAACTGTTTTTT. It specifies CASSDPRQSSSNEKLFF.

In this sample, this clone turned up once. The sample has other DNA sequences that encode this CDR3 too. CDR3 loop: CASSRSYEQYF. The CDR3 DNA reads as TGTGCCAGTAGTCGATCCTACGAGCAGTACTTC. The rearrangement links TRBV11-2 to TRBJ2-7, with no clear D. The CDR3 consists of 11 residues. Germline-derived CDR1 and CDR2 are SGHAT and FQNNGV. V lost 9 bases to trimming and J lost 1 base, with 7 bases between them.

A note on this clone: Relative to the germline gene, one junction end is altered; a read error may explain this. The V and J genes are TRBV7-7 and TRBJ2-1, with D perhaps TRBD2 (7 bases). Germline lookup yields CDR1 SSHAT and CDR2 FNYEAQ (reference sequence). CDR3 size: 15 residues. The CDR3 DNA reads TGTGCTAGCAGCCCAACGGGGGGCGGCTACAATGAGCAGTTCTTC. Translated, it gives CASSPTGGGYNEQFF.

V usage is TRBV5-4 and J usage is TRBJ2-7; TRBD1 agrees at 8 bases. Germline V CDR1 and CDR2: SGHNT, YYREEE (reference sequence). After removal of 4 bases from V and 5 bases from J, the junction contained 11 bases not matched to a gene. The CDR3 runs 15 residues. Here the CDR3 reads CASSPRTGYNHEQYF. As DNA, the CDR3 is TGTGCCAGCAGCCCCCGGACAGGGTATAACCACGAGCAGTACTTC.

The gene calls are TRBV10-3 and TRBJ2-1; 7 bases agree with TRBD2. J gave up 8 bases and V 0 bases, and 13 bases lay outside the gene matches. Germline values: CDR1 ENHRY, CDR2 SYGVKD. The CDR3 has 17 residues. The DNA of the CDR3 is TGTGCCATCAGTGAGTCGATTGGAGTGGGCGGGGGTCATGAGCAGTTCTTC. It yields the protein CAISESIGVGGGHEQFF.

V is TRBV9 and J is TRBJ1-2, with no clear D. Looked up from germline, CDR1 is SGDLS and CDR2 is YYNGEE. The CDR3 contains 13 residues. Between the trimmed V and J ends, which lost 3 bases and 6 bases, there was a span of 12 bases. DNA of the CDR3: TGTGCCAGCAGCGCCTCCGCGAGAGATGGCTACACCTTC. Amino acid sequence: CASSASARDGYTF.

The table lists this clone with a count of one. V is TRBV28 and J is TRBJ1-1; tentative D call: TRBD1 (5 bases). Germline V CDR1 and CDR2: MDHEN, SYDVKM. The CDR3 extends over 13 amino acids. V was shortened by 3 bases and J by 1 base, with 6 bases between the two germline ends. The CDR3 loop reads CASSFRGNTEAFF. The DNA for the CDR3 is TGTGCCAGCAGTTTTAGGGGGAACACTGAAGCTTTCTTT.

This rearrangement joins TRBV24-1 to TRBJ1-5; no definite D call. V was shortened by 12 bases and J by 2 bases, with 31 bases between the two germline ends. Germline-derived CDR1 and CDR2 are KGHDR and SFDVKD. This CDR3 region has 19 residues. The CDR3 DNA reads TGTGCCCAAACGAGAACCCGGACTTCTGACATGAGGGGCAATCAGCCCCAGCATTTT. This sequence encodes CAQTRTRTSDMRGNQPQHF.

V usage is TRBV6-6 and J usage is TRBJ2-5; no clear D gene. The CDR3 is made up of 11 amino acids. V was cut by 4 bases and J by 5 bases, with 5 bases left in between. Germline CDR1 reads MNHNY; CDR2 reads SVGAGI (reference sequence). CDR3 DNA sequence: TGTGCCAGCAGTTCAGCGGAGACCCAGTACTTC. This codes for CASSSAETQYF.

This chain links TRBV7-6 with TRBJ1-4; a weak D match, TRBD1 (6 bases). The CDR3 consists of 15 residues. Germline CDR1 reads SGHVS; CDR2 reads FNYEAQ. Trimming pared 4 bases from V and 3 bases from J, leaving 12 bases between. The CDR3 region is CASSSRTASNEKLFF. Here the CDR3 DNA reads TGTGCCAGCAGCTCCCGGACAGCCTCTAATGAAAAACTGTTTTTT. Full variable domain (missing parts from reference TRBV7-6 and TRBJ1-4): GAGVSQSPRYKVTKRGQDVALRCDPISGHVSLYWYRQALGQGPEFLTYFNYEAQQDKSGLPNDRFSAERPEGSISTLTIQRTEQRDSAMYRCASSSRTASNEKLFFGSGTQLSVL.

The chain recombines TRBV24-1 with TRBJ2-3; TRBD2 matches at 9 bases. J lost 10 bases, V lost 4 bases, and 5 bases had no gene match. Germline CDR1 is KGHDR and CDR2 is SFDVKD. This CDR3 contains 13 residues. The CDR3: CATSDPGTSPQYF. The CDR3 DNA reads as TGTGCCACCAGTGACCCGGGGACTAGCCCGCAGTATTTT.

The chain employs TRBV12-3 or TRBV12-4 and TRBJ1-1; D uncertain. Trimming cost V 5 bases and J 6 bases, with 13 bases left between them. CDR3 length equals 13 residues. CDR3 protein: CASSLPPSPEAFF. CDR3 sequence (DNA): TGTGCCAGCAGTCTCCCGCCCAGTCCTGAAGCTTTCTTT.

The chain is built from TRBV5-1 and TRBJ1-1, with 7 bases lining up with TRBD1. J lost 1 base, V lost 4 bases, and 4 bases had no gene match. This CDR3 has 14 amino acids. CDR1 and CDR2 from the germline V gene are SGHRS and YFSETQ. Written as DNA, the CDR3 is TGCGCCAGCAGCCCAGGACAGGAGAACACTGAAGCTTTCTTT. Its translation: CASSPGQENTEAFF.